These T cell receptor beta chains were read from a single sample in a study of naive and memory T cell subsets. Using its own MiXCR run on the UMI-ligation and nested PCR reads, TCRdb lists one record per CDR3 protein. Among under 150,000 distinct CDR3 sequences listed, approximately 17% were seen once. The sample consisted of naive CD4+ T cells from blood. These receptors were taken from a human donor in good health. CDR3s include the opening cysteine and the closing phenylalanine or tryptophan. Fields, in order: CDR3 length, clone size, D gene, J gene, V gene, CDR3 protein, CDR3 DNA. The D gene is left open where the match is weak. Rows may omit the clone size; those that give it use once, few, many or a size class.

len: 14
abundance: NA
d_gene: TRBD1
j_gene: TRBJ2-7
v_gene: TRBV7-2
CDR3aa: CASSLRGQEGEQYF
CDR3nt: TGTGCCAGCAGCCTACGGGGACAGGAAGGCGAGCAGTACTTC

len: 14
abundance: NA
d_gene: TRBD1
j_gene: TRBJ2-7
v_gene: TRBV4-3
CDR3aa: CASSLRQGPYEQYF
CDR3nt: TGCGCCAGCAGCCTACGACAGGGGCCCTACGAGCAGTACTTC

len: 14
abundance: NA
d_gene: NA
j_gene: TRBJ1-1
v_gene: TRBV4-1
CDR3aa: CASSQVVANTEAFF
CDR3nt: TGCGCCAGCAGCCAAGTAGTAGCCAACACTGAAGCTTTCTTT

len: 18
abundance: many
d_gene: TRBD2
j_gene: TRBJ2-5
v_gene: TRBV25-1
CDR3aa: CASSELGRLAAYQETQYF
CDR3nt: TGTGCCAGCAGTGAATTAGGGCGACTAGCGGCCTACCAAGAGACCCAGTACTTC

len: 17
abundance: NA
d_gene: NA
j_gene: TRBJ1-5
v_gene: TRBV5-1
CDR3aa: CASSLGDKLHSNQPQHF
CDR3nt: TGCGCCAGCAGCTTGGGGGACAAGTTACATAGCAATCAGCCCCAGCATTTT

len: 16
abundance: NA
d_gene: NA
j_gene: TRBJ1-1
v_gene: TRBV4-1
CDR3aa: CASSQDVPALRTEAFF
CDR3nt: TGCGCCAGCAGCCAAGATGTGCCGGCACTTAGGACTGAAGCTTTCTTT

len: 14
abundance: NA
d_gene: NA
j_gene: TRBJ2-1
v_gene: TRBV4-1
CDR3aa: CASGQGGPYNEQFF
CDR3nt: TGCGCCAGCGGTCAGGGGGGTCCCTACAATGAGCAGTTCTTC

len: 14
abundance: many
d_gene: TRBD2
j_gene: TRBJ2-2
v_gene: TRBV6-2/TRBV6-3
CDR3aa: CASSYRAGTGELFF
CDR3nt: TGTGCCAGCAGTTATCGAGCGGGAACCGGGGAGCTGTTTTTT

len: 12
abundance: NA
d_gene: NA
j_gene: TRBJ2-7
v_gene: TRBV25-1
CDR3aa: CASMNGPFEQYF
CDR3nt: TGTGCCAGCATGAACGGACCCTTCGAGCAGTACTTC

len: 17
abundance: few
d_gene: NA
j_gene: TRBJ2-7
v_gene: TRBV7-2
CDR3aa: CASSSPPGPSGSYEQYF
CDR3nt: TGTGCCAGCAGCTCACCACCGGGACCATCCGGGTCCTACGAGCAGTACTTC

len: 13
abundance: NA
d_gene: TRBD1
j_gene: TRBJ2-1
v_gene: TRBV7-6
CDR3aa: CASSVQGGYEQFF
CDR3nt: TGTGCCAGCAGCGTACAGGGGGGATATGAGCAGTTCTTC

len: 15
abundance: NA
d_gene: NA
j_gene: TRBJ2-7
v_gene: TRBV29-1
CDR3aa: CSVSPGHPKSSEQYF
CDR3nt: TGCAGCGTTTCTCCGGGACACCCGAAATCTAGCGAGCAGTACTTC

len: 14
abundance: NA
d_gene: TRBD2
j_gene: TRBJ2-5
v_gene: TRBV10-2
CDR3aa: CASKVAGGPETQYF
CDR3nt: TGCGCCAGCAAGGTAGCGGGAGGGCCAGAGACCCAGTACTTC

len: 15
abundance: NA
d_gene: TRBD2
j_gene: TRBJ2-1
v_gene: TRBV28
CDR3aa: CASSELAGGYNEQFF
CDR3nt: TGTGCCAGCTCGGAGTTAGCGGGAGGGTACAATGAGCAGTTCTTC

len: 19
abundance: few
d_gene: NA
j_gene: TRBJ1-5
v_gene: TRBV6-6
CDR3aa: CASSYPGWGEKHSNQPQHF
CDR3nt: TGTGCCAGCAGTTACCCTGGCTGGGGGGAGAAACATAGCAATCAGCCCCAGCATTTT

len: 15
abundance: many
d_gene: TRBD2
j_gene: TRBJ2-1
v_gene: TRBV20-1
CDR3aa: CSARGIAGAGNEQFF
CDR3nt: TGCAGTGCTAGAGGGATAGCGGGAGCGGGGAATGAGCAGTTCTTC

len: 17
abundance: few
d_gene: NA
j_gene: TRBJ2-3
v_gene: TRBV12-3/TRBV12-4
CDR3aa: CASPPRGNPLSTDTQYF
CDR3nt: TGTGCCTCCCCCCCTAGAGGGAACCCGCTGTCCACAGATACGCAGTATTTT

len: 12
abundance: many
d_gene: NA
j_gene: TRBJ2-7
v_gene: TRBV6-5
CDR3aa: CATEGPSNEQYF
CDR3nt: TGTGCCACTGAAGGACCAAGCAACGAGCAGTACTTC

len: 16
abundance: NA
d_gene: TRBD1
j_gene: TRBJ1-4
v_gene: TRBV20-1
CDR3aa: CSARGQGAATNEKLFF
CDR3nt: TGCAGTGCTAGAGGACAGGGGGCCGCAACTAATGAAAAACTGTTTTTT

len: 18
abundance: NA
d_gene: TRBD2
j_gene: TRBJ2-1
v_gene: TRBV2
CDR3aa: CASSEAGGSGSSYNEQFF
CDR3nt: TGTGCCAGCAGTGAAGCGGGGGGTAGCGGGAGCTCCTACAATGAGCAGTTCTTC

len: 17
abundance: many
d_gene: NA
j_gene: TRBJ2-7
v_gene: TRBV4-1
CDR3aa: CASSQDLSAAAMMAQYF
CDR3nt: TGCGCCAGCAGCCAAGATCTTAGCGCCGCCGCTATGATGGCGCAGTACTTC

len: 15
abundance: NA
d_gene: NA
j_gene: TRBJ2-7
v_gene: TRBV25-1
CDR3aa: CASSSGEGLFWEQYF
CDR3nt: TGTGCCAGCTCCTCGGGCGAGGGGCTTTTTTGGGAGCAGTACTTC

len: 13
abundance: few
d_gene: TRBD1
j_gene: TRBJ2-1
v_gene: TRBV6-2/TRBV6-3
CDR3aa: CASKQGEYNEQFF
CDR3nt: TGTGCCAGTAAACAGGGGGAGTACAATGAGCAGTTCTTC

len: 14
abundance: NA
d_gene: NA
j_gene: TRBJ2-2
v_gene: TRBV6-2/TRBV6-3
CDR3aa: CASSYRRNTGELFF
CDR3nt: TGTGCCAGCAGCTACAGGCGGAACACCGGGGAGCTGTTTTTT

len: 15
abundance: few
d_gene: NA
j_gene: TRBJ2-2
v_gene: TRBV7-9
CDR3aa: CASSLEVGDTGELFF
CDR3nt: TGTGCCAGCAGCTTGGAGGTTGGAGACACCGGGGAGCTGTTTTTT

len: 12
abundance: NA
d_gene: TRBD1
j_gene: TRBJ1-1
v_gene: TRBV12-3/TRBV12-4
CDR3aa: CASSWDSTEAFF
CDR3nt: TGTGCCAGCAGCTGGGACAGCACTGAAGCTTTCTTT

len: 15
abundance: NA
d_gene: TRBD2
j_gene: TRBJ2-5
v_gene: TRBV5-4
CDR3aa: CASSNQGLGEETQYF
CDR3nt: TGTGCCAGCAGCAACCAGGGACTAGGGGAAGAGACCCAGTACTTC

len: 14
abundance: few
d_gene: NA
j_gene: TRBJ2-7
v_gene: TRBV7-2
CDR3aa: CASSLTRDQDEQYF
CDR3nt: TGTGCCAGCAGCTTAACGCGGGACCAGGACGAGCAGTACTTC

len: 16
abundance: few
d_gene: TRBD1
j_gene: TRBJ2-3
v_gene: TRBV7-9
CDR3aa: CASSTDRGPYTDTQYF
CDR3nt: TGTGCCAGCAGCACCGACAGGGGACCCTACACAGATACGCAGTATTTT

len: 15
abundance: NA
d_gene: TRBD2
j_gene: TRBJ2-7
v_gene: TRBV7-6
CDR3aa: CASSPGLAGGREQYF
CDR3nt: TGTGCCAGCAGTCCTGGACTAGCGGGAGGTCGCGAGCAGTACTTC

len: 15
abundance: few
d_gene: NA
j_gene: TRBJ1-5
v_gene: TRBV12-3/TRBV12-4
CDR3aa: CASSLDARGNQPQHF
CDR3nt: TGTGCCAGCAGTTTAGACGCGCGCGGCAATCAGCCCCAGCATTTT

len: 19
abundance: NA
d_gene: TRBD2
j_gene: TRBJ2-1
v_gene: TRBV4-1
CDR3aa: CASSQLRGPGRQGGNGQFF
CDR3nt: TGCGCCAGCAGCCAACTCCGCGGCCCGGGGAGGCAGGGAGGGAATGGGCAGTTCTTC

len: 16
abundance: few
d_gene: TRBD1
j_gene: TRBJ2-5
v_gene: TRBV7-9
CDR3aa: CASTEWDRAPRETQYF
CDR3nt: TGTGCCAGCACCGAATGGGACAGAGCCCCAAGAGAGACCCAGTACTTC

len: 16
abundance: few
d_gene: NA
j_gene: TRBJ1-3
v_gene: TRBV2
CDR3aa: CASSEGILRSGNTIYF
CDR3nt: TGTGCCAGCAGTGAAGGGATACTACGCTCTGGAAACACCATATATTTT

len: 15
abundance: NA
d_gene: TRBD2
j_gene: TRBJ2-7
v_gene: TRBV6-2/TRBV6-3
CDR3aa: CASSLTNGRGSEQYF
CDR3nt: TGTGCCAGCAGCCTTACAAACGGGCGGGGGTCCGAGCAGTACTTC

len: 16
abundance: few
d_gene: NA
j_gene: TRBJ2-3
v_gene: TRBV11-2
CDR3aa: CASSLGSGASTDTQYF
CDR3nt: TGTGCCAGCAGCTTGGGCAGCGGAGCTAGCACAGATACGCAGTATTTT

len: 13
abundance: few
d_gene: TRBD1
j_gene: TRBJ2-7
v_gene: TRBV29-1
CDR3aa: CSAGTGTTYEQYF
CDR3nt: TGCAGCGCTGGGACAGGAACAACCTACGAGCAGTACTTC